The present T cell receptor beta chain was sequenced within a study of a mutant IDH1 vaccine in newly diagnosed glioma. About the research overall: The study gave patients eight vaccinations in weeks 1, 3, 5, 7, 11, 15, 19, 23.

Points on this clone: Its cognate antigen is unknown. The junction departs from the called germline gene at one end, perhaps through a read error.

As to time point: week 11, during vaccination. A single vaccine dose contained 300 ug of mutant IDH1 20-mer peptide, and topical imiquimod was used with it. Generated by immunoSEQ multiplex PCR, the TCRdb table keeps only in-frame clones and is missing some. The table shows tens of thousands of clones, with approximately 80% occurring only once. The sequence was collected from a man in his fifties with glioma. This specimen consisted of PBMCs, obtained from a glioma patient whose treatment included an IDH1 peptide vaccine.

This CDR3 reads CASSLHMGEKLFF. The CDR3 DNA reads as TGTGCTAGCAGCTTACACATGGGGGAAAAACTGTTTTTT. J is TRBJ1-4 and V is TRBV7-7; D is ambiguous. Germline V gene sequence: CDR1 SSHAT, CDR2 FNYEAQ (reference sequence). This CDR3 region has 13 residues.